The rows below give T cell receptor beta chains drawn from one sample of a study of OX40 agonist ivuxolimab in advanced cancers. The protocol was immunoSEQ multiplex PCR, while the TCRdb copy is restricted to in-frame clones and leaves out a portion. The sample includes some 79,000 clones, 88% of them seen just once. The sequences come from CD4+ or CD8+ T cells sorted from blood, collected in a trial of the OX40 agonist ivuxolimab. Receptors were obtained from an adult with an advanced solid tumor such as melanoma, head and neck, liver or kidney cancer. CDR3s include the opening cysteine and the closing phenylalanine or tryptophan. D genes are given only for firm matches. The size field is filled for only some rows; it gives once, few, many or a size class.

d_gene | abundance | j_gene | v_gene | CDR3aa | CDR3nt
- | - | TRBJ1-5 | TRBV5-4 | CASSLNQPQHF | TGTGCCAGCAGCCTGAATCAGCCCCAGCATTTT
- | - | TRBJ1-2 | TRBV4-1 | CASSQVDYGYTF | TGCGCCAGCAGCCAAGTCGACTATGGCTACACCTTC
TRBD1 | - | TRBJ2-7 | TRBV6-1 | CASRRDRNYEQYF | TGTGCCAGCAGAAGGGACAGAAACTACGAGCAGTACTTC
- | once | TRBJ1-6 | TRBV6-5 | CASSYSRQEASPLHF | TGTGCCAGCAGTTACTCTCGTCAGGAGGCATCACCCCTCCACTTT
- | - | TRBJ2-3 | TRBV11-3 | CASSLDHRGGTDTQYF | TGTGCCAGCAGCTTAGACCACAGGGGAGGGACAGATACGCAGTATTTT
- | - | TRBJ2-3 | TRBV2 | CASRPAGVSTDTQYF | TGTGCCAGTCGTCCTGCCGGGGTCAGCACAGATACGCAGTATTTT
TRBD2 | - | TRBJ2-1 | TRBV11-2 | CASSFTGTREQFF | TGTGCCAGCAGCTTTACCGGGACTAGGGAGCAGTTCTTC
- | - | TRBJ1-1 | TRBV2 | CASNYAMAEAFF | TGTGCCAGTAATTATGCCATGGCTGAAGCTTTCTTT
TRBD1 | once | TRBJ1-5 | TRBV19 | CASTWDRNQPQHF | TGTGCCAGTACTTGGGACAGAAATCAGCCCCAGCATTTT
- | - | TRBJ1-4 | TRBV30 | CALRRGEKLFF | TGTGCCCTTAGAAGGGGTGAAAAACTGTTTTTT
- | - | TRBJ2-3 | TRBV9 | CASSSSGIPTDTQYF | TGTGCCAGCAGCTCCTCGGGAATCCCCACAGATACGCAGTATTTT
- | - | TRBJ1-2 | TRBV6-1 | CASSPEYGYTF | TGTGCCAGCAGCCCAGAGTATGGCTACACCTTC
TRBD2 | - | TRBJ2-3 | TRBV5-1 | CASSLVAGETDTQYF | TGCGCCAGCAGCTTGGTGGCGGGAGAGACAGATACGCAGTATTTT
- | - | TRBJ2-1 | TRBV6-5 | CASRRDSYNEQFF | TGTGCCAGCAGGCGGGACAGCTACAATGAGCAGTTCTTC
- | - | TRBJ2-5 | TRBV7-8 | CASSLGTSQETQYF | TGTGCCAGCAGCTTAGGGACCAGCCAAGAGACCCAGTACTTC
- | - | TRBJ2-6 | TRBV6-5 | CASSLTRTEANVLTF | TGTGCCAGCAGCTTAACACGGACTGAGGCCAACGTCCTGACTTTC
- | - | TRBJ2-5 | TRBV18 | CASSPTLQALTQYF | TGTGCCAGCTCACCAACTCTCCAGGCCTTAACCCAGTACTTC
- | - | TRBJ2-1 | TRBV18 | CASSPGLRMDEQFF | TGTGCCAGCTCACCGGGACTCCGAATGGATGAGCAGTTCTTC
TRBD1 | - | TRBJ1-2 | TRBV29-1 | CSVNRGNYGYTF | TGCAGCGTAAACAGGGGAAACTATGGCTACACCTTC
TRBD2 | - | TRBJ2-1 | TRBV19 | CASSISWASGSIEQFF | TGTGCCAGTAGTATATCCTGGGCTAGCGGGAGTATTGAGCAGTTCTTC